Sequencing of this TCR beta chain was carried out in a study of blood T cells in healthy people across ages. Next came a second PCR, run for roughly 6 to 11 cycles, which used a sample-barcoded 5' primer along with a J-beta primer mix. The authors tagged each cDNA molecule using a template-switch adaptor with 12 random nucleotides. Each sample yielded at least 3 million CDR3-containing paired-end reads. MiXCR, applied by TCRdb to the 5' RACE reads, yields one record per CDR3 protein. The table lists about 650,000 distinct CDR3 sequences, about 34% of them singletons, with 15% in the top ten. This clonotype was seen only a few times. The CDR3 loop spans 15 amino acids. V trimming: 4 bases; J trimming: 4 bases; junction bases outside the gene matches: 8. Germline V gives CDR1 SGHRS, CDR2 YFSETQ.

The sequence came from a woman of 80 years or more in good health. This sequence joins TRBV5-1 and TRBJ1-1; TRBD1 agrees at 9 bases. Sequenced material: blood. CDR3 DNA: TGCGCCAGCAGCGGGGACAGGGTGTCCCTCACTGAAGCTTTCTTT. It yields the protein CASSGDRVSLTEAFF.